These 18 T cell receptor beta chains originate from one sample sequenced in a study of blood T cell repertoires in COVID-19. TCRdb keeps only in-frame clones here, not all; method: immunoSEQ multiplex PCR. The profile shows over 150,000 clones, about 79% of them singletons. Sequencing input: peripheral blood. These receptors were taken from a woman aged 55-70 years with acute or convalescent COVID-19.

The rearrangement joins TRBV7-3 to TRBJ1-1, with a possible D match to TRBD1 (6 bases). V lost 5 bases, J lost 1 base, and 8 bases lay in between. Germline-derived CDR1 and CDR2 are SGHTA and FQGTGA. The CDR3 contains 13 residues. The CDR3 loop reads CASSIQGNTEAFF. For the CDR3, the DNA is TGTGCCAGCAGCATACAGGGGAACACTGAAGCTTTCTTT.

This rearrangement joins TRBV5-6 to TRBJ1-1; D not certain. This CDR3 contains 17 residues. Germline V gene data show CDR1 as SGHDT and CDR2 as YYEEEE. Trimming cost V 1 base and J 2 bases, with 18 bases left between them. The CDR3 protein is CASSLSSGRSLNTEAFF. The DNA for the CDR3 is TGTGCCAGCAGCTTGAGCAGCGGCAGGTCCCTAAACACTGAAGCTTTCTTT. Combining the CDR3 with reference TRBV5-6 and TRBJ1-1 gives the whole variable domain DAGVTQSPTHLIKTRGQQVTLRCSPKSGHDTVSWYQQALGQGPQFIFQYYEEEERQRGNFPDRFSGHQFPNYSSELNVNALLLGDSALYLCASSLSSGRSLNTEAFFGQGTRLTVV.

The chain couples TRBV18 to TRBJ1-1; TRBD1 agrees at 10 bases. This CDR3 spans 16 amino acids. Unmatched junction bases numbered 8, after V lost 6 bases and J lost 1 base. Germline CDR1 and CDR2: KGHSH and LQKENI. The DNA of the CDR3 is TGTGCCAGCTCTTCCGGGACAGGGGCTGCGAACACTGAAGCTTTCTTT. It codes for CASSSGTGAANTEAFF.

This chain connects TRBV5-1 to TRBJ1-1; 7 bases are a match to TRBD1. This CDR3 comprises 14 residues. Germline V gene sequence: CDR1 SGHRS, CDR2 YFSETQ. Losses at the gene ends were 5 bases for V and 4 bases for J; bases not matched to a gene: 8. The CDR3 region has the DNA TGCGCCAGCAGTGAGAGGGGGCTTAGCACTGAAGCTTTCTTT. Translated, it gives CASSERGLSTEAFF.

V is TRBV6-5 and J is TRBJ1-2; 8 bases fit TRBD1. CDR3 length: 15 residues. The V gene's germline CDR1 is MNHEY and CDR2 SVGAGI. V lost 6 bases, J lost 4 bases, and 10 bases stayed unmatched. The CDR3 DNA reads as TGTGCCAGCAGAAAACAGGGGGGGTTTGGCTATGGCTACACCTTC. Amino acids: CASRKQGGFGYGYTF.

The chain has TRBV6-1 and TRBJ2-3, with TRBD2 matching over 11 bases. The germline CDR1 and CDR2 sequences are MNHNS and SASEGT. After removal of 4 bases from V and 2 bases from J, the junction contained 8 bases not matched to a gene. This CDR3 is built from 17 residues. CDR3 sequence reads: CASSALAGVTNTDTQYF. The DNA for the CDR3 is TGTGCCAGCAGTGCACTAGCGGGGGTTACCAACACAGATACGCAGTATTTT.

The gene calls are TRBV11-2 and TRBJ2-4, with a possible D match to TRBD2 (6 bases). Germline V gene lookup returns CDR1 SGHAT and CDR2 FQNNGV. V was shortened by 0 bases and J by 0 bases, with 9 bases between the two germline ends. The CDR3 runs to 16 residues. The CDR3 DNA reads as TGTGCCAGCAGCTTAGACCGGGAGCCAGCCAAAAACATTCAGTACTTC. Protein product: CASSLDREPAKNIQYF.

The rearrangement links TRBV6-5 to TRBJ1-1; D is unresolved. V dropped 5 bases and J dropped 12 bases, with 10 bases sitting between them. Germline V gene lookup returns CDR1 MNHEY and CDR2 SVGAGI. The CDR3 is 10 residues long. CDR3 sequence (DNA): TGTGCCAGCAGTCTACCCGGGTCTTTCTTT. Encoded protein: CASSLPGSFF.

V gene TRBV7-3 combines with J gene TRBJ1-1; D remains ambiguous. V lost 1 base to trimming and J lost 0 bases, with 9 bases between them. Germline CDR1 and CDR2: SGHTA and FQGTGA. The length of the CDR3 is 15 residues. DNA of the CDR3: TGTGCCAGCAGCTTAAACCAGGCCTTGAACACTGAAGCTTTCTTT. The encoded protein is CASSLNQALNTEAFF.

This chain links TRBV7-3 with TRBJ2-3; TRBD2 matches at 8 bases. The CDR3 length is 16 residues. The V gene's germline CDR1 is SGHTA and CDR2 FQGTGA. Trimming at V came to 1 base and at J to 4 bases, leaving 7 bases not matched to a gene. CDR3 region: CASSLIGASGPDTQYF. DNA of the CDR3: TGTGCCAGCAGCTTAATTGGGGCTAGCGGGCCAGATACGCAGTATTTT. The variable domain in full, completed from reference TRBV7-3 and TRBJ2-3, reads GAGVSQTPSNKVTEKGKYVELRCDPISGHTALYWYRQSLGQGPEFLIYFQGTGAADDSGLPNDRFFAVRPEGSVSTLKIQRTERGDSAVYLCASSLIGASGPDTQYFGPGTRLTVL.

This chain links TRBV7-9 with TRBJ1-1, with D possibly being TRBD1 (6 bases). CDR3 size: 17 residues. Germline assignment: CDR1 SEHNR and CDR2 FQNEAQ (reference sequence). V gave up 6 bases and J gave up 0 bases, with 20 bases separating them. As DNA, the CDR3 is TGTGCCAGCAGACCCCGATATGAGACAGGCTTGAACACTGAAGCTTTCTTT. Translating gives CASRPRYETGLNTEAFF.

The chain couples TRBV3-1 (or the pseudogene TRBV3-2) to TRBJ2-7; possible D gene TRBD1, 5 bases. CDR1 is LGHDT, CDR2 YNNKEL, per germline (reference sequence). V lost 2 bases to trimming and J lost 2 bases, with 10 bases between them. There are 14 residues in the CDR3. The CDR3 DNA sequence: TGTGCCAGCAGCCAACCGGACATCACCTACGAGCAGTACTTC. It codes for CASSQPDITYEQYF.

The V and J genes are TRBV3-1 (or the pseudogene TRBV3-2) and TRBJ1-4, with D unclear. Trimming stripped 0 bases from V and 8 bases from J, with 7 bases between. The length of the CDR3 is 13 residues. Germline V lookup: CDR1 LGHDT, CDR2 YNNKEL (reference sequence). CDR3 nucleotides: TGTGCCAGCAGCCAAGATCTGCGGGAAAAACTGTTTTTT. Encoded protein: CASSQDLREKLFF.

The chain has TRBV19 and TRBJ1-2; 10 bases align to TRBD1. V lost 7 bases to trimming and J lost 5 bases; unmatched junction nucleotides: 7. Germline V CDR1 and CDR2: LNHDA, SQIVND (reference sequence). This CDR3 has 14 residues. The chain's CDR3 is CASTPDRGLYGYTF. The CDR3 DNA is TGTGCCAGTACCCCGGACAGGGGGTTATATGGCTACACCTTC.

CDR3 sequence reads: CASSYGTVKNTEAFF. The CDR3 DNA is TGTGCCAGCAGTTACGGGACAGTAAAGAACACTGAAGCTTTCTTT. The chain employs TRBV6-5 and TRBJ1-1; 7 nucleotides align to TRBD1. The CDR3 is made up of 15 amino acids. Germline V gene data show CDR1 as MNHEY and CDR2 as SVGAGI. J lost 1 base, V lost 2 bases, and 4 bases had no gene match.

This chain uses TRBV14 with TRBJ2-3, with TRBD1 as a possible D gene (5 bases). Looked up from germline, CDR1 is SGHDN and CDR2 is FVKESK. This CDR3 contains 17 residues. The germline V and J ends were trimmed by 1 base and 5 bases, with 19 bases remaining between them. CDR3 sequence (DNA): TGTGCCAGCAGCCAAGGTCTGTTCAGGGTACCTGGAGATACGCAGTATTTT. Amino acid sequence: CASSQGLFRVPGDTQYF. Using reference TRBV14 and TRBJ2-3 for the parts outside the CDR3, the full variable domain is EAGVTQFPSHSVIEKGQTVTLRCDPISGHDNLYWYRRVMGKEIKFLLHFVKESKQDESGMPNNRFLAERTGGTYSTLKVQPAELEDSGVYFCASSQGLFRVPGDTQYFGPGTRLTVL.

The chain uses TRBV18 and TRBJ1-4; D uncertain. In germline, CDR1 is KGHSH, CDR2 LQKENI. Trimming removed 3 bases at V and 1 base at J, with 9 bases between. The CDR3 totals 15 residues. CDR3 DNA: TGTGCCAGCTCACCCCCCCCGGGAACTAATGAAAAACTGTTTTTT. Amino acid sequence: CASSPPPGTNEKLFF.

The V call is TRBV12-3 or TRBV12-4, the J call TRBJ1-2; TRBD1 might be the D (5 bases). Trimming removed 7 bases from V and 2 bases from J, with 11 bases in between. The CDR3 runs to 13 residues. The CDR3 reads CASMGGGNYGYTF. For the CDR3, the DNA is TGTGCCAGCATGGGTGGGGGGAACTATGGCTACACCTTC.